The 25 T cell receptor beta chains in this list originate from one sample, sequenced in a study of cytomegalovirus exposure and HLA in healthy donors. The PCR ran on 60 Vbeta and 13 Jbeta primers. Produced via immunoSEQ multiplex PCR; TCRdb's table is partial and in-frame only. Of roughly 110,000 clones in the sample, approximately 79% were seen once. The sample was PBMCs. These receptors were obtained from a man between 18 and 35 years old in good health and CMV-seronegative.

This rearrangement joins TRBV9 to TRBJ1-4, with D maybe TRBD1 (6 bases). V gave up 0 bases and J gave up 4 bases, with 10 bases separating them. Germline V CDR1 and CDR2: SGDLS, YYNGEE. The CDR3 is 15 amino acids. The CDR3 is CASSVGGGGNEKLFF. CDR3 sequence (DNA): TGTGCCAGCAGCGTAGGAGGGGGGGGTAATGAAAAACTGTTTTTT.

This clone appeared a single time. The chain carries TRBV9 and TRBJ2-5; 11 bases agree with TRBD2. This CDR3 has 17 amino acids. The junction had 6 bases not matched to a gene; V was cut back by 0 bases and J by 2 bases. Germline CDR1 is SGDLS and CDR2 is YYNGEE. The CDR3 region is CASSVVASGGSQETQYF. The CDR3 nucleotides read TGTGCCAGCAGCGTAGTGGCTAGCGGGGGGTCACAAGAGACCCAGTACTTC.

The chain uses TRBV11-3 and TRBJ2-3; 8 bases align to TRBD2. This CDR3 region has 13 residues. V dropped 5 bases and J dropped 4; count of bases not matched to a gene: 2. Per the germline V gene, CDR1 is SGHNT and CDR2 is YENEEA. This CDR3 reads CASSPGGADTQYF. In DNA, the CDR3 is TGTGCCAGCAGCCCGGGGGGGGCAGATACGCAGTATTTT.

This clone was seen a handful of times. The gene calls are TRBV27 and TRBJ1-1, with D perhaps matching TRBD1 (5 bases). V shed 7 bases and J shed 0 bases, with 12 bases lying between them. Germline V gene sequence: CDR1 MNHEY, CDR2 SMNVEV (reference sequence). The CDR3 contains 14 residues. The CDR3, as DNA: TGTGCCAGCACCCCAGGGACTTTGAACACTGAAGCTTTCTTT. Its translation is CASTPGTLNTEAFF.

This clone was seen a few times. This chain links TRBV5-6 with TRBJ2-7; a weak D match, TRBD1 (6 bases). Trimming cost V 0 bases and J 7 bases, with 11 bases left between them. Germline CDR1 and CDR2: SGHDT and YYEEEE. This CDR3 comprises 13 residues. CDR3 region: CASSLGRGGEQYF. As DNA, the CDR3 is TGTGCCAGCAGCTTGGGCAGGGGTGGAGAGCAGTACTTC.

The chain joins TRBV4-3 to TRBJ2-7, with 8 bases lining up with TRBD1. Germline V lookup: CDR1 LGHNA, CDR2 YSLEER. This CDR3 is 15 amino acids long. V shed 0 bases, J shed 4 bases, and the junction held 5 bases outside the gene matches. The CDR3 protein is CASSQDWTGWYEQYF. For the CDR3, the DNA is TGCGCCAGCAGCCAAGATTGGACAGGGTGGTACGAGCAGTACTTC.

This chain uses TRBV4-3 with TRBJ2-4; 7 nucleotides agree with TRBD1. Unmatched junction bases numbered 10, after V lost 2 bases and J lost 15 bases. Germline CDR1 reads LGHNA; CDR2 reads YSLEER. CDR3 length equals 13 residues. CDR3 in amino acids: CASSQTGTALRYF. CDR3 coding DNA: TGCGCCAGCAGCCAAACCGGGACAGCTCTTAGGTACTTC.

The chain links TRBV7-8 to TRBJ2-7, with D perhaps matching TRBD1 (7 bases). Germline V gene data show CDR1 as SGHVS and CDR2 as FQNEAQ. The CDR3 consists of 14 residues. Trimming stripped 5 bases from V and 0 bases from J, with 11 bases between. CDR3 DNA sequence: TGTGCCAGCAGCCCAGGGGGGTCCTCCTACGAGCAGTACTTC. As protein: CASSPGGSSYEQYF. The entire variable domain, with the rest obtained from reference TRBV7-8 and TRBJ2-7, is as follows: GAGVSQSPRYKVAKRGQDVALRCDPISGHVSLFWYQQALGQGPEFLTYFQNEAQLDKSGLPSDRFFAERPEGSVSTLKIQRTQQEDSAVYLCASSPGGSSYEQYFGPGTRLTVT.

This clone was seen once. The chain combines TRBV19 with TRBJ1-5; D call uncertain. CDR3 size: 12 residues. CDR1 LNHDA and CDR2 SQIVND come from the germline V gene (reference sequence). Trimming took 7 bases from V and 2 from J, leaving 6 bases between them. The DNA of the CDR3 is TGTGCCAGTACTGGAGGCAATCAGCCCCAGCATTTT. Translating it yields CASTGGNQPQHF.

CDR3 region: CSPGGGQPTEDSYEQYF. As DNA, the CDR3 is TGCAGTCCCGGGGGGGGACAGCCCACAGAAGACTCCTACGAGCAGTACTTC. The chain uses TRBV29-1 and TRBJ2-7, with D perhaps TRBD2 (8 bases). Germline V gives CDR1 SQVTM, CDR2 ANQGSEA. The CDR3 sequence is 17 residues long.

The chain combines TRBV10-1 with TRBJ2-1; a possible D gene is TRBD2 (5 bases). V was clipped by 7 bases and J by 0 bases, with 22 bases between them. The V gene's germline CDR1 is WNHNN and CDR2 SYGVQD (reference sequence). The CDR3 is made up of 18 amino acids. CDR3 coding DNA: TGCGCCAGCACCCAGGACGGAGGATCACTTAGCTCCTACAATGAGCAGTTCTTC. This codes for CASTQDGGSLSSYNEQFF.

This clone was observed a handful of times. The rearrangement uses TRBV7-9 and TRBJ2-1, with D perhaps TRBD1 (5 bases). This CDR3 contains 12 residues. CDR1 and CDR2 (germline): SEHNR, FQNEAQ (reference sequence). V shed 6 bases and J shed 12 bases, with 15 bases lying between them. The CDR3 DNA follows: TGTGCCAGCAGGTTCGACAGTCGCCGGCAGTTCTTC. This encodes CASRFDSRRQFF.

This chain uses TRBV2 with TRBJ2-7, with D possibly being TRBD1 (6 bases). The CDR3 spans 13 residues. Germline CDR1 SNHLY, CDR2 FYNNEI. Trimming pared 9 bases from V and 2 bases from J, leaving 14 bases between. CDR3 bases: TGTGCCAGTCACCGGGACATTGCCTACGAGCAGTACTTC. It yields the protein CASHRDIAYEQYF.

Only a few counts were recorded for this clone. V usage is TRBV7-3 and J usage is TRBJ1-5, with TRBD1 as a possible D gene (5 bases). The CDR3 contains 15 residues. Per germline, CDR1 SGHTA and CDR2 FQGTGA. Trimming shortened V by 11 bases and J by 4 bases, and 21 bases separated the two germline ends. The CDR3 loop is CADTPPRVWNQPQHF. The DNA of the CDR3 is TGTGCCGACACCCCCCCCAGGGTGTGGAATCAGCCCCAGCATTTT.

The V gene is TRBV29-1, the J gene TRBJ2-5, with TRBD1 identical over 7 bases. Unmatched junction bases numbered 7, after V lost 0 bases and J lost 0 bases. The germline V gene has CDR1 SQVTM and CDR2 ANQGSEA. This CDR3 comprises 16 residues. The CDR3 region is CSVEDDRQGNQETQYF. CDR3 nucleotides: TGCAGCGTTGAAGACGACCGACAGGGCAACCAAGAGACCCAGTACTTC.

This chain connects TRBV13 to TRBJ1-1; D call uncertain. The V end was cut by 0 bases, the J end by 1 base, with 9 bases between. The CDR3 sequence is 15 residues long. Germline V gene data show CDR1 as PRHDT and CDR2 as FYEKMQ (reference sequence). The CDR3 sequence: CASSLGDSANTEAFF. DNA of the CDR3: TGTGCCAGCAGCTTAGGGGACTCCGCGAACACTGAAGCTTTCTTT.

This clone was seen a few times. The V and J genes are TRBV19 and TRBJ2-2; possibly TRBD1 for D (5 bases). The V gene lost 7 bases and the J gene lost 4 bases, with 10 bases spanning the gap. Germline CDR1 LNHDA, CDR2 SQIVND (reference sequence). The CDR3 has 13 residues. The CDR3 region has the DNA TGTGCCAGTACGTGGACAAGCACCGGGGAGCTGTTTTTT. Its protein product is CASTWTSTGELFF.

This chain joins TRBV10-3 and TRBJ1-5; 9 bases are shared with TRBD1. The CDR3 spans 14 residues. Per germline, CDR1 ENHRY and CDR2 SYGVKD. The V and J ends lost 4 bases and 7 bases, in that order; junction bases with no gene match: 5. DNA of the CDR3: TGTGCCATCAGTGGACAGGGGGGGGCCCAGCCCCAGCATTTT. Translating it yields CAISGQGGAQPQHF.

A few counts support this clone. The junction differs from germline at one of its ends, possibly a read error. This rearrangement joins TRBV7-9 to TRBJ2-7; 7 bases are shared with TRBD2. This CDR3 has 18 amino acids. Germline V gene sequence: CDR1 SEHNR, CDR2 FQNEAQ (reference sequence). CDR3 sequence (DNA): TGTTCCAGCAGCCCACGAGGGGAGCTAGCGGAGGGCCGCTACGAGCAGTACTTC. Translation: CSSSPRGELAEGRYEQYF.

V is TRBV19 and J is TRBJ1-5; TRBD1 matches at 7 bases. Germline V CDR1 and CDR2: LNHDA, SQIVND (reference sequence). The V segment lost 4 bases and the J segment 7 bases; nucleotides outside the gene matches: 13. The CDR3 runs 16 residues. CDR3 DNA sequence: TGTGCCAGTAGTACCACAGGGGATGTTAGCAGACAGCCCCAGCATTTT. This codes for CASSTTGDVSRQPQHF.

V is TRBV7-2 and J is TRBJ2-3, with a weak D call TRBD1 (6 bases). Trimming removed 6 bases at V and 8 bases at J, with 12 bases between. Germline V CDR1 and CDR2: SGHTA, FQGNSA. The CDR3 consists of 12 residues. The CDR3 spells CASSGQPGTQYF. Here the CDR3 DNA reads TGTGCCAGCAGTGGACAGCCGGGTACGCAGTATTTT.

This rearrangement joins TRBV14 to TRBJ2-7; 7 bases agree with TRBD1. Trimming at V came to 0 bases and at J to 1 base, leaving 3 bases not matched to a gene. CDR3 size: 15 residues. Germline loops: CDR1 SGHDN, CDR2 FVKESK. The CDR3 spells CASSQDVGQSYEQYF. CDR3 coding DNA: TGTGCCAGCAGCCAAGACGTGGGACAGTCCTACGAGCAGTACTTC.

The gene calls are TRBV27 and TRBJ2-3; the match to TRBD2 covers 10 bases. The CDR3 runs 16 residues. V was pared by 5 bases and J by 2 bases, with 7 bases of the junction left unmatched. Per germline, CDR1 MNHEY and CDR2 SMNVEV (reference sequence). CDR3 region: CASSETSGPNTDTQYF. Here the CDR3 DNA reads TGTGCCAGCAGTGAGACTAGCGGGCCTAACACAGATACGCAGTATTTT.

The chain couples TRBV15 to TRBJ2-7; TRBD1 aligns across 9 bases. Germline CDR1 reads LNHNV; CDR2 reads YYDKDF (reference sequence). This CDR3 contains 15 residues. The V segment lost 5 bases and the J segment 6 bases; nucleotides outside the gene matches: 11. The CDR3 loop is CATSGVVGTGFEQYF. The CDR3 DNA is TGTGCCACCAGCGGCGTCGTAGGGACAGGGTTCGAGCAGTACTTC.

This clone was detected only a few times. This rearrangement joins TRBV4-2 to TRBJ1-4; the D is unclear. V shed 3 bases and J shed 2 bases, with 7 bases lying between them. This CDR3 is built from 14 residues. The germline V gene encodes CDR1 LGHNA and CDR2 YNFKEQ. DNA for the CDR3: TGTGCCAGCAGCCAGGGGAGTACTAATGAAAAACTGTTTTTT. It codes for CASSQGSTNEKLFF.